This TCR beta chain was captured in a study of T cell repertoires in aging, cancer and after chemotherapy. This clonotype has only a few counts. CDR1 is SGHTA, CDR2 FQGNSA, per germline. This CDR3 spans 15 amino acids. The V gene lost 1 base and the J gene lost 3 bases, with 10 bases spanning the gap. Amplification of TCR beta used genomic DNA extracted from peripheral blood. Multiplex touch-down PCR with TRB-A/B primers amplified rearranged V-D-J TRB sequences. MiXCR was run by TCRdb on the multiplex PCR reads, yielding one entry per CDR3 protein. This table has some 10,000 distinct CDR3 sequences, 42% appearing once.

This sequence originates from a human donor in good health. V usage is TRBV7-2 and J usage is TRBJ1-5; D is ambiguous. Sequences were obtained from blood. DNA of the CDR3: TGTGCCAGCAGCTTAGGCCCGGTAACCAATCAGCCCCAGCATTTT. It codes for CASSLGPVTNQPQHF.